This T cell receptor (beta chain) appears in the sequencing data of a study of OX40 agonist ivuxolimab in advanced cancers. Whole-study context: Six ivuxolimab dose levels, 0.01 to 10 mg/kg, were given intravenously every 2 weeks. Broader study findings: Several nonresponders also turned out to have low normalized T-cell clonal expansion. Among the lowest peripheral clonal expansion occurred in 0.1-3.0 mg/kg partial responders.

A remark on this clone: As yet, its antigen is unknown.

Germline CDR1 is SGHAT and CDR2 is FQNNGV. Trimming left V 2 bases short and J 6 bases short, with 10 bases between. The CDR3 has 14 residues. Drawing of blood for sampling happened at baseline, at cycle 4 day 1, and at cycle 7 day 1. Measured with immunoSEQ multiplex PCR; TCRdb has only the in-frame clones, and not every one. Of tens of thousands of clones detected, around 80% appear once; the ten largest clones hold around 1.1%. The source material was CD4+ or CD8+ T cells sorted from blood, sampled in a trial of the OX40 agonist ivuxolimab. This TCR was sampled from an adult with an advanced solid tumor such as melanoma, head and neck, liver or kidney cancer. V usage is TRBV11-2 and J usage is TRBJ2-2, with D maybe TRBD1 (6 bases). Written as DNA, the CDR3 is TGTGCCAGCAGCTTATGGGACATGCCCGGGGAGCTGTTTTTT. It translates to CASSLWDMPGELFF.